This paragraph covers one TCR beta chain sequence. Antigen: not known. This entry is derived from a study of siplizumab effects on memory and regulatory T cells. Notes on the study in general: The diversity of naive T cells seemed greater than that of memory cells, and their alloresponse contribution seemed major. The study did not confirm that proliferating Tregs from siplizumab cultures were suppressive. No more than a minor fraction of alloreactive clones could be traced back to unstimulated subsets.

Assays examined approximately 9.1 x 10^4 TCR templates per sample. Produced via immunoSEQ multiplex PCR; TCRdb's table is partial and in-frame only. The sample includes under 150,000 clones, 94% of them seen just once. The CDR3 spans 15 residues. Germline V gene data show CDR1 as SEHNR and CDR2 as FQNEAQ (reference sequence). The V and J ends lost 5 bases and 6 bases, in that order; junction bases with no gene match: 7. The receptor was isolated from a human donor in good health. The specimen sequenced was non-Treg CD4+ T cells sorted from blood. The rearrangement joins TRBV7-9 to TRBJ1-2; 12 nucleotides match TRBD1. Here the CDR3 reads CASSPDRDRGHGYTF. In DNA form, the CDR3 reads TGTGCCAGCAGCCCTGACCGGGACAGGGGGCATGGCTACACCTTC.